Below are 9 T cell receptor beta chains sequenced from a single sample in a study of prognosis after radiotherapy for stage I lung cancer. The authors amplified TCR beta CDR3 from genomic DNA using two-round multiplex PCR. Gene-specific primers for each TRBV and TRBJ gene drove first-round PCR. TCRdb reprocessed the multiplex PCR reads via MiXCR and lists one record per CDR3 protein. The table lists tens of thousands of distinct CDR3 sequences, more than 20% of them singletons. This specimen consisted of PBMCs, obtained before or after stereotactic body radiation therapy (not recorded which). These receptors all stem from a donor older than 45 with non-small cell lung cancer.

This clonotype was counted many times. The gene calls are TRBV3-1 and TRBJ1-5; D is possibly TRBD1 (6 bases). Trimming removed 1 base at V and 9 bases at J, with 13 bases between. The CDR3 has 14 amino acids. Per germline, CDR1 LGHDT and CDR2 YNNKEL (reference sequence). DNA of the CDR3: TGTGCCAGCAGCCAAGCCACAGGGACCTTGCCCCAGCATTTT. Residues: CASSQATGTLPQHF.

This clonotype was picked up many times. The chain recombines TRBV18 with TRBJ2-1, with TRBD2 identical over 8 bases. The CDR3 contains 16 residues. CDR1 and CDR2 from the germline V gene are KGHSH and LQKENI. J was trimmed by 2 bases and V by 4 bases; bases with no gene match: 7. The DNA for the CDR3 is TGTGCCAGCTCACTCGCGGGGGGCTCTACCTACAATGAGCAGTTCTTC. Its protein product is CASSLAGGSTYNEQFF.

This clonotype was picked up many times. The rearrangement uses TRBV10-2 and TRBJ1-1, with 7 positions matching TRBD1. The V gene end was trimmed by 4 bases and the J gene end by 8 bases; junction bases not matched to a gene: 10. The CDR3 sequence is 14 residues long. The germline gives CDR1 WSHSY, CDR2 SAAADI. The CDR3 coding sequence is TGCGCCAGCAGTGGATCCGGGACAGAAGGCGAAGCTTTCTTT. Amino acid sequence: CASSGSGTEGEAFF.

This clonotype was recorded many times. The V gene is TRBV12-3 or TRBV12-4, the J gene TRBJ2-5, with D tentatively TRBD2 (5 bases). Trimming took 4 bases from V and 4 from J, leaving 7 bases between them. The CDR3 is 12 residues long. The CDR3, as DNA: TGTGCCAGCAGTTCTGAGGGAGAGACCCAGTACTTC. Translated, it gives CASSSEGETQYF.

This clonotype was recorded many times. This rearrangement joins TRBV9 to TRBJ1-3; unclear D gene. Germline V gives CDR1 SGDLS, CDR2 YYNGEE. V was trimmed by 4 bases and J by 0 bases, leaving 8 bases between them. This CDR3 has 14 residues. For the CDR3, the DNA is TGTGCCAGCAGCCCACTGGTCTCTGGAAACACCATATATTTT. Encoded protein: CASSPLVSGNTIYF.

This clonotype has just one count. This may come from a read error, since a much larger clone is one base off. The chain carries TRBV20-1 and TRBJ2-4; D is uncertain. The germline V gene encodes CDR1 DFQATT and CDR2 SNEGSKA (reference sequence). This CDR3 is built from 11 residues. V lost 0 bases, J lost 16 bases, and 13 bases lay in between. This chain's CDR3 is CSARDGPGDYF. The DNA of the CDR3 is TGCAGTGCTAGAGATGGCCCAGGAGACTACTTC.

This clonotype was seen many times. CDR3 bases: TGTGCCAGCAGTGGCCGAGAAGGGAGAACTGAAGCTTTCTTT. Protein sequence: CASSGREGRTEAFF. The chain uses TRBV6-1 and TRBJ1-1; D not certain. This CDR3 is 14 amino acids long. V lost 4 bases to trimming and J lost 5 bases, with 14 bases between them. Germline-derived CDR1 and CDR2 are MNHNS and SASEGT.

This clonotype was counted at least ten times. The genes are TRBV5-1 and TRBJ2-1; 10 bases align to TRBD2. Trimming took 0 bases from V and 4 from J; bases not matched to a gene: 7. Germline loops: CDR1 SGHRS, CDR2 YFSETQ. The CDR3 length is 17 residues. The CDR3 loop reads CASSLGGTSGVYNEQFF. CDR3 in DNA: TGCGCCAGCAGCTTGGGGGGCACTAGCGGGGTATACAATGAGCAGTTCTTC.

There are many counts of this clonotype. This chain joins TRBV19 and TRBJ2-5; D ambiguous. Germline V gene sequence: CDR1 LNHDA, CDR2 SQIVND (reference sequence). The V end lost 1 base, the J end lost 4 bases, and 10 bases lay between the germline ends. CDR3 length equals 14 residues. The CDR3 nucleotides are TGTGCCAGTAGTATAGGATCGCTCGGAGAGACCCAGTACTTC. It yields the protein CASSIGSLGETQYF.